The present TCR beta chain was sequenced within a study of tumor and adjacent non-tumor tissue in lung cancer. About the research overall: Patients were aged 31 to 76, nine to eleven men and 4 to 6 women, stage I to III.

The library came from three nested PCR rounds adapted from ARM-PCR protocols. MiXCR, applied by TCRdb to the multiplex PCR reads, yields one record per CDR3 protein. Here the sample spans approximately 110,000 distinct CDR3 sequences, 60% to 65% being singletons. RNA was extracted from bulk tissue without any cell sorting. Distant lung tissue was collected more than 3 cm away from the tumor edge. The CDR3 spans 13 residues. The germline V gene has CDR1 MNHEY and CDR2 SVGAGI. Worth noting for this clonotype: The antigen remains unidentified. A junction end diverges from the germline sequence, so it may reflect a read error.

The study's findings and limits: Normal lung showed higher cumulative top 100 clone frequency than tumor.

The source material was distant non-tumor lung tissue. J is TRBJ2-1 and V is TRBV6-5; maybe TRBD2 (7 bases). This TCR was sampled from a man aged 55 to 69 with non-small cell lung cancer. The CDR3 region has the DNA TGTGCCACCAGTGGGGGGGGCATTGATGAGCAGTTCTTC. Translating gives CATSGGGIDEQFF.